This entry lists 21 T cell receptor beta chains sequenced from one sample in a study of T cells after yellow fever vaccination. TCRdb reprocessed the 5' RACE reads with MiXCR, giving one entry per CDR3 protein. Found here are about 310,000 distinct CDR3 sequences, approximately 3.8% of them singletons; the top ten hold roughly a quarter. The starting material was PBMCs, obtained on the day of the yellow fever booster vaccination. The receptors come from a man between 18 and 29 years old who received the YFV17D yellow fever vaccine.

The chain carries TRBV20-1 and TRBJ2-3; D might be TRBD1 (6 bases). The germline V and J ends were trimmed by 6 bases and 0 bases, with 16 bases remaining between them. CDR3 length: 15 residues. The germline gives CDR1 DFQATT, CDR2 SNEGSKA (reference sequence). CDR3 region: CSANVPGHSTDTQYF. The CDR3 bases are TGCAGTGCAAACGTCCCGGGACATAGCACAGATACGCAGTATTTT.

This clonotype was seen a few times. This sequence joins TRBV10-3 and TRBJ2-7; possibly TRBD2 for D (6 bases). Germline CDR1 is ENHRY and CDR2 is SYGVKD. The CDR3 contains 14 residues. Trimming removed 6 bases at V and 0 bases at J, with 12 bases between. The CDR3 coding sequence is TGTGCCATCAGCGCGGGACGGTCCTCCTACGAGCAGTACGTC. Its translation: CAISAGRSSYEQYV.

The V gene is TRBV30, the J gene TRBJ2-7; 12 nucleotides agree with TRBD1. Germline lookup yields CDR1 GTSNPN and CDR2 SVGIG (reference sequence). The CDR3 is 15 residues long. V trimming: 1 base; J trimming: 6 bases; junction bases outside the gene matches: 7. CDR3 residues: CAWSAGGTGGVEQYF. The CDR3 region has the DNA TGTGCCTGGAGTGCCGGGGGGACAGGGGGCGTCGAGCAGTACTTC.

This rearrangement joins TRBV4-2 to TRBJ2-2; the match to TRBD2 covers 8 bases. This CDR3 comprises 17 residues. Looked up from germline, CDR1 is LGHNA and CDR2 is YNFKEQ. Losses at the gene ends were 0 bases for V and 1 base for J; bases not matched to a gene: 4. The CDR3 DNA sequence: TGTGCCAGCAGCCAAGAAACCGGGAGGGAGAACACCGGGGAGCTGTTTTTT. Its protein product is CASSQETGRENTGELFF.

This clonotype was recorded many times. The chain recombines TRBV28 with TRBJ1-2; the match to TRBD1 covers 10 bases. The CDR3 consists of 13 residues. V shed 6 bases, J shed 8 bases, and the junction held 6 bases outside the gene matches. The germline gives CDR1 MDHEN, CDR2 SYDVKM. CDR3 loop: CASRTGGFTGYTF. In nucleotides, the CDR3 is TGTGCCAGCAGGACAGGGGGCTTTACCGGCTACACCTTC.

This clonotype was counted between two and nine times. CDR3 loop: CASSLNPQGDTEAFF. In DNA, the CDR3 is TGCGCCAGCAGCTTAAATCCACAGGGGGACACTGAAGCTTTCTTT. J is TRBJ1-1 and V is TRBV5-1, with 8 positions matching TRBD1. Germline V gene data show CDR1 as SGHRS and CDR2 as YFSETQ. The CDR3 is 15 residues long. The V gene end was trimmed by 2 bases and the J gene end by 3 bases; junction bases not matched to a gene: 6.

This clonotype was seen many times. The rearrangement joins TRBV6-1 to TRBJ2-7; 7 nucleotides line up with TRBD1. From germline, CDR1 is MNHNS and CDR2 SASEGT. The CDR3 consists of 15 residues. V lost 1 base and J lost 8; bases outside the gene matches: 11. CDR3 nucleotides: TGTGCCAGCAGTGAAGGGGCAGGGGGTGTTGAAAAGCAGTACGTC. Its translation is CASSEGAGGVEKQYV.

This clonotype appeared many times. This chain connects TRBV7-3 to TRBJ2-1, with D perhaps matching TRBD1 (5 bases). Germline V lookup: CDR1 SGHTA, CDR2 FQGTGA. The length of the CDR3 is 15 residues. The V gene lost 5 bases and the J gene lost 8 bases, with 19 bases spanning the gap. The CDR3, as DNA: TGTGCCAGCAGCGCTCTTGGGGCATTGGGTGATGAGCAGTTCTTC. Translated: CASSALGALGDEQFF.

This clonotype has more than one count but fewer than ten. This chain connects TRBV7-8 to TRBJ2-3, with D possibly being TRBD1 (6 bases). Trimming took off 8 bases at V and 1 base at J, with 13 bases between the two ends. The CDR3 consists of 14 residues. The germline V gene has CDR1 SGHVS and CDR2 FQNEAQ. The CDR3 here is CASRWTVRTDTQYF. CDR3 sequence (DNA): TGTGCCAGCCGCTGGACAGTGCGCACAGATACGCAGTATTTT.

Many counts were recorded for this clonotype. V is TRBV4-3 and J is TRBJ2-1, with D perhaps TRBD2 (5 bases). The V gene lost 0 bases and the J gene lost 4 bases, with 10 bases spanning the gap. The CDR3 has 15 residues. Per germline, CDR1 LGHNA and CDR2 YSLEER. The CDR3 region has the DNA TGCGCCAGCAGCCAAGAGCGGGCTGGATACAATGAGCAGTTCTTC. Its translation is CASSQERAGYNEQFF.

This clonotype has just a few counts. The gene calls are TRBV7-2 and TRBJ1-6, with a tentative D call TRBD1 (5 bases). V shed 0 bases and J shed 10 bases, with 7 bases lying between them. Looked up from germline, CDR1 is SGHTA and CDR2 is FQGNSA. This CDR3 spans 13 amino acids. The CDR3 DNA reads as TGTGCCAGCAGCTTAGCGCGGGGCTCACCCCTCCACTTT. This translates into CASSLARGSPLHF.

This chain uses TRBV7-2 with TRBJ2-2; 11 nucleotides agree with TRBD2. This CDR3 has 14 amino acids. CDR1 is SGHTA, CDR2 FQGNSA, per germline. V shed 7 bases, J shed 8 bases, and the junction held 6 bases outside the gene matches. CDR3 sequence (DNA): TGTGCCAGCACCTTTAGCGGGGGGGCAGGGGAGCTGTTTTTT. Amino acid sequence: CASTFSGGAGELFF.

In its sample, this clonotype was seen many times. The V gene is TRBV7-9, the J gene TRBJ1-6, with D perhaps TRBD1 (6 bases). The CDR3 loop spans 13 amino acids. Germline CDR1 and CDR2: SEHNR and FQNEAQ (reference sequence). V was shortened by 2 bases and J by 9 bases, with 8 bases between the two germline ends. CDR3 nucleotide sequence: TGTGCCAGCAGCTTACAGACAGGTTCACCCCTCCACTTT. It yields the protein CASSLQTGSPLHF. Using reference TRBV7-9 and TRBJ1-6 for the parts outside the CDR3, the full variable domain is DTGVSQNPRHKITKRGQNVTFRCDPISEHNRLYWYRQTLGQGPEFLTYFQNEAQLEKSRLLSDRFSAERPKGSFSTLEIQRTEQGDSAMYLCASSLQTGSPLHFGNGTRLTVT.

This clonotype has a count of ten or more. The chain recombines TRBV4-1 with TRBJ2-7; D might be TRBD1 or TRBD2, each matching 6 bases. The length of the CDR3 is 16 residues. Looked up from germline, CDR1 is MGHRA and CDR2 is YSYEKL. V lost 0 bases and J 2 bases, leaving 14 bases between the germline ends. This CDR3 reads CASSQERGGFPYEQYF. CDR3 nucleotides: TGCGCCAGCAGCCAAGAAAGAGGGGGGTTCCCCTACGAGCAGTACTTC.

This clonotype has ten or more counts. The chain couples TRBV5-1 to TRBJ1-1, with D unresolved. The CDR3 sequence is 16 residues long. Deletions cut 5 bases from V and 2 bases from J, with 19 bases between. CDR1 and CDR2 (germline): SGHRS, YFSETQ. CDR3 nucleotides: TGCGCCAGCAGTAACTCCTTCGGCAGCCCTAACACTGAAGCTTTCTTT. Protein product: CASSNSFGSPNTEAFF.

This clonotype was observed at least ten times. The CDR3 reads CASSTIGQPQETQYF. CDR3 in DNA: TGTGCCAGCAGCACTATTGGACAGCCCCAAGAGACCCAGTACTTC. The chain carries TRBV7-9 and TRBJ2-5, with TRBD1 as a possible D gene (6 bases). Germline V lookup: CDR1 SEHNR, CDR2 FQNEAQ (reference sequence). The length of the CDR3 is 15 residues. Trimming took 5 bases from V and 1 from J, leaving 14 bases between them.

This clonotype turned up a few times. The chain couples TRBV25-1 to TRBJ2-5, with TRBD2 matching 7 bases. CDR3 size: 14 residues. Germline CDR1 and CDR2: MGHDK and SYGVNS. V gave up 3 bases and J gave up 3 bases; unmatched junction bases: 4. For the CDR3, the DNA is TGTGCCAGCAGTGAGGCGGGGAGGGAAGAGACCCAGTACTTC. Its translation is CASSEAGREETQYF.

This sequence joins TRBV19 and TRBJ2-1, with D tentatively TRBD1 or TRBD2 (5 bases each). This CDR3 is 13 amino acids long. CDR1 and CDR2 (germline): LNHDA, SQIVND (reference sequence). V gave up 3 bases and J gave up 9 bases, with 12 bases separating them. The CDR3 loop is CASSIGTSGEQFF. CDR3 sequence (DNA): TGTGCCAGTAGTATTGGGACCTCCGGTGAGCAGTTCTTC.

In its sample, this clonotype was seen a few times. V and J are TRBV18 and TRBJ1-2; D is unresolved. Per germline, CDR1 KGHSH and CDR2 LQKENI. The CDR3 has 13 amino acids. V lost 2 bases, J lost 6 bases, and 10 bases lay in between. CDR3 protein: CASSPTGDNGYTF. Written as DNA, the CDR3 is TGTGCCAGCTCACCAACCGGGGATAATGGCTACACCTTC.

This clonotype was detected only a few times. The genes are TRBV3-1 and TRBJ1-1, with D perhaps matching TRBD1 (6 bases). Germline assignment: CDR1 LGHDT and CDR2 YNNKEL (reference sequence). The CDR3 is 13 residues long. The V end was cut by 3 bases, the J end by 8 bases, with 13 bases between. CDR3 loop: CASSQPTGPEAFF. The CDR3 DNA reads as TGTGCCAGCAGCCAGCCAACAGGGCCAGAAGCTTTCTTT.

The table lists this clonotype with many counts. The chain uses TRBV7-2 and TRBJ1-1, with unresolved D. The CDR3 has 14 amino acids. The germline gives CDR1 SGHTA, CDR2 FQGNSA. Between the trimmed V and J ends, which lost 5 bases and 5 bases, there was a span of 15 bases. The CDR3 sequence: CASSRTQGRTEAFF. Here the CDR3 DNA reads TGTGCCAGCAGCCGGACTCAAGGTAGGACTGAAGCTTTCTTT.